A single sample gave rise to the 22 T cell receptor beta chains below, sequenced in a study of T cells in Graves' hyperthyroidism and ophthalmopathy. Amplification yielded TCR beta CDR3 regions, with RNA transcripts as the source. Initially, a first-round RT-PCR of the TCR CDR3 employed the HTBI primer set. MiXCR, run by TCRdb on the multiplex PCR reads, gives a single entry per CDR3 protein. The sample comprises roughly 160,000 distinct CDR3 sequences, less than 10% of which are singletons, and approximately 24% rests with the top ten. The specimen sequenced was blood. Receptor source: a young woman with Graves' hyperthyroidism that later progressed to Graves' ophthalmopathy.

This clonotype was counted only a few times. A read error may be the cause here, since a much bigger clone is one base away. This chain joins TRBV28 and TRBJ1-2; TRBD1 matches at 11 bases. This CDR3 spans 13 amino acids. Germline lookup yields CDR1 MDHEN and CDR2 SYDVKM. The CDR3 bases are TGTGCCAGCAGCCGGACAGGGGGCTTTGGCCACACCTTC. Its protein is CASSRTGGFGHTF.

This sequence joins TRBV7-9 and TRBJ1-3; D is unresolved. With 5 bases removed from V and 4 bases from J, the gap between germline ends came to 15 bases. This CDR3 is built from 15 residues. Per the germline V gene, CDR1 is SEHNR and CDR2 is FQNEAQ (reference sequence). The CDR3 DNA reads as TGTGCCAGCAGCGAAAGTGCCGGCGGAGGAAACACCATATATTTT. Its translation: CASSESAGGGNTIYF.

This clonotype has a count of ten or more. The V call is TRBV20-1, the J call TRBJ2-7, with 7 bases identical to TRBD2. CDR3 size: 14 residues. Germline V lookup: CDR1 DFQATT, CDR2 SNEGSKA (reference sequence). V lost 2 bases, J lost 3 bases, and 7 bases stayed unmatched. The CDR3 region is CSARRGGGSYEQYF. The CDR3 DNA follows: TGCAGTGCTAGAAGGGGCGGCGGGAGCTACGAGCAGTACTTC.

This clonotype was seen more than once but under ten times. The genes are TRBV11-2 and TRBJ2-2; TRBD2 might be the D (5 bases). Germline lookup yields CDR1 SGHAT and CDR2 FQNNGV. V was cut by 3 bases and J by 1 base, with 15 bases left in between. The CDR3 runs 17 residues. CDR3 sequence reads: CASSLTLRVENTGELFF. In DNA form, the CDR3 reads TGTGCCAGCAGCTTGACGTTGCGGGTTGAGAACACCGGGGAGCTGTTTTTT.

This clonotype was counted ten times or more. The CDR3 DNA sequence: TGTGCCAGCAGCTCGAAAAGGACTAGCGGGTACAATGAGCAGTTCTTC. Translating it yields CASSSKRTSGYNEQFF. J is TRBJ2-1 and V is TRBV7-8; 11 nucleotides match TRBD2. The CDR3 extends over 16 amino acids. With V trimmed by 4 bases and J by 4 bases, 6 bases remained unmatched. Germline assignment: CDR1 SGHVS and CDR2 FQNEAQ.

This clonotype came up many times. The chain employs TRBV6-1 and TRBJ2-7, with 7 bases lining up with TRBD1. V was pared by 7 bases and J by 2 bases, with 8 bases of the junction left unmatched. The CDR3 has 14 amino acids. Per the germline V gene, CDR1 is MNHNS and CDR2 is SASEGT. CDR3 amino acids: CASIEPGQPYEQYF. DNA of the CDR3: TGTGCCAGCATCGAACCGGGACAGCCCTACGAGCAGTACTTC.

This rearrangement joins TRBV30 to TRBJ2-4, with 7 positions matching TRBD1. V lost 2 bases and J lost 1; bases outside the gene matches: 8. CDR3 length: 16 amino acids. Germline V gives CDR1 GTSNPN, CDR2 SVGIG (reference sequence). This chain's CDR3 is CAWSSHRGTAKNIQYF. The CDR3 bases are TGTGCCTGGAGTTCACACAGGGGTACGGCCAAAAACATTCAGTACTTC.

This clonotype has more than one count but fewer than ten. This chain links TRBV11-2 with TRBJ1-6; the match to TRBD1 covers 7 bases. Trimming cost V 5 bases and J 6 bases; bases outside gene matches: 13. CDR3 length equals 17 residues. Germline CDR1 and CDR2: SGHAT and FQNNGV. DNA for the CDR3: TGTGCCAGCAGCCCCTGGTCAGGGGGGACCCTTAATTCACCCCTCCACTTT. Translated, it gives CASSPWSGGTLNSPLHF.

Many counts were recorded for this clonotype. CDR3 residues: CASSLVAGTTTDTQYF. The CDR3 DNA sequence: TGTGCCAGCAGCTTGGTCGCCGGGACAACCACAGATACGCAGTATTTT. The chain has TRBV5-5 and TRBJ2-3; maybe TRBD1 (6 bases). Looked up from germline, CDR1 is SGHKS and CDR2 is YYEKEE (reference sequence). V lost 0 bases and J lost 2, with 13 bases in between. The CDR3 covers 16 residues. Variable domain in full (rest from reference TRBV5-5 and TRBJ2-3): DAGVTQSPTHLIKTRGQQVTLRCSPISGHKSVSWYQQVLGQGPQFIFQYYEKEERGRGNFPDRFSARQFPNYSSELNVNALLLGDSALYLCASSLVAGTTTDTQYFGPGTRLTVL.

About this clonotype: This could be a read error, since a much larger clone is one nucleotide away. The gene calls are TRBV2 and TRBJ2-5; 8 nucleotides align to TRBD2. Looked up from germline, CDR1 is SNHLY and CDR2 is FYNNEI. V shed 4 bases, J shed 9 bases, and the junction held 7 bases outside the gene matches. This CDR3 comprises 13 residues. The CDR3 reads CASSGNSGEPQYF. The CDR3 coding sequence is TGTGCCAGCAGTGGTAATAGCGGGGAGCCCCAGTACTTC.

At least ten counts were recorded for this clonotype. The CDR3 DNA sequence: TGTGCCAGCAGCGAGACAGAAGGAAGCAATCAGCCCCAGCATTTT. Translated, it gives CASSETEGSNQPQHF. V is TRBV7-8 and J is TRBJ1-5; D may be TRBD1 (5 bases). Per germline, CDR1 SGHVS and CDR2 FQNEAQ. V lost 5 bases, J lost 1 base, and 12 bases lay in between. The CDR3 extends over 15 amino acids.

In this sample, this clonotype turned up a few times. This chain joins TRBV7-9 and TRBJ2-3; 12 nucleotides match TRBD2. The CDR3 has 19 amino acids. Losses at the gene ends were 1 base for V and 4 bases for J; bases not matched to a gene: 12. Germline V CDR1 and CDR2: SEHNR, FQNEAQ (reference sequence). CDR3 coding DNA: TGTGCCAGCAGCTTAGAGTGGTCTAGCGGGAGGGCCATGGCAGATACGCAGTATTTT. This translates into CASSLEWSSGRAMADTQYF.

This clonotype has a handful of counts. The rearrangement joins TRBV5-6 to TRBJ2-3; TRBD2 matches at 8 bases. V shed 4 bases, J shed 0 bases, and the junction held 4 bases outside the gene matches. The CDR3 loop spans 15 amino acids. Germline V gene lookup returns CDR1 SGHDT and CDR2 YYEEEE. The CDR3 loop is CASSPVAGSTDTQYF. The CDR3 DNA sequence: TGTGCCAGCAGCCCTGTAGCGGGGAGCACAGATACGCAGTATTTT.

This clonotype was detected many times. The V call is TRBV14, the J call TRBJ2-2, with D possibly matching TRBD2 (5 bases). The CDR3 is made up of 17 amino acids. V was cut by 3 bases and J by 5 bases, with 19 bases left in between. Germline V CDR1 and CDR2: SGHDN, FVKESK. The DNA for the CDR3 is TGTGCCAGCAGCCATGAAGGACTCCGGCCGGGTACCGGGGAGCTGTTTTTT. Translated, it gives CASSHEGLRPGTGELFF.

This clonotype turned up a few times. The chain recombines TRBV5-6 with TRBJ2-3, with 13 bases matching TRBD2. The CDR3 spans 18 residues. Germline lookup yields CDR1 SGHDT and CDR2 YYEEEE. V dropped 4 bases and J dropped 5; count of bases not matched to a gene: 13. CDR3 in amino acids: CASSQGLFGLAGVDTQYF. CDR3 bases: TGTGCCAGCAGCCAGGGGCTTTTCGGACTAGCGGGAGTAGATACGCAGTATTTT.

This clonotype was counted ten times or more. The V gene is TRBV3-1, the J gene TRBJ2-3; possible D gene TRBD1, 5 bases. The CDR3 length is 13 residues. V was shortened by 1 base and J by 10 bases, with 12 bases between the two germline ends. Looked up from germline, CDR1 is LGHDT and CDR2 is YNNKEL (reference sequence). In DNA form, the CDR3 reads TGTGCCAGCAGCCAAGTACCAGGGATGTCGCAGTATTTT. Protein sequence: CASSQVPGMSQYF.

This clonotype has ten or more counts. The CDR3 here is CSALRGLLQETQYF. CDR3 sequence (DNA): TGCAGTGCCCTCCGCGGGCTGCTACAAGAGACCCAGTACTTC. This sequence joins TRBV20-1 and TRBJ2-5; D possibly corresponds to TRBD2 (5 bases). The CDR3 is made up of 14 amino acids. Deletions cut 6 bases from V and 2 bases from J, with 16 bases between. Germline lookup yields CDR1 DFQATT and CDR2 SNEGSKA (reference sequence).

This clonotype was seen ten or more times. V and J are TRBV20-1 and TRBJ2-3, with 8 positions matching TRBD2. The length of the CDR3 is 14 residues. The germline CDR1 and CDR2 sequences are DFQATT and SNEGSKA (reference sequence). V lost 3 bases, J lost 1 base, and 3 bases stayed unmatched. The CDR3 loop is CSARVTSGTDTQYF. The DNA for the CDR3 is TGCAGTGCTAGGGTGACTAGCGGCACAGATACGCAGTATTTT.

The sample holds many counts of this clonotype. This sequence joins TRBV6-1 and TRBJ2-5; tentatively, D is TRBD2 (6 bases). The V gene lost 8 bases and the J gene lost 5 bases, with 18 bases spanning the gap. The CDR3 extends over 14 amino acids. Germline V gives CDR1 MNHNS, CDR2 SASEGT. DNA for the CDR3: TGTGCCAGCGACGGGAGACGAGGTCGGGAGACCCAGTACTTC. It translates to CASDGRRGRETQYF.

At least ten counts were recorded for this clonotype. The chain couples TRBV11-2 to TRBJ2-5; 7 bases line up with TRBD2. CDR3 length: 15 residues. V was clipped by 2 bases and J by 2 bases; unmatched bases: 5. CDR1 and CDR2 from the germline V gene are SGHAT and FQNNGV. The CDR3 reads CASSLRPSGQETQYF. The CDR3 coding sequence is TGTGCCAGCAGCTTAAGGCCTAGCGGACAAGAGACCCAGTACTTC. The whole variable domain, remainder taken from reference TRBV11-2 and TRBJ2-5, is EAGVAQSPRYKIIEKRQSVAFWCNPISGHATLYWYQQILGQGPKLLIQFQNNGVVDDSQLPKDRFSAERLKGVDSTLKIQPAKLEDSAVYLCASSLRPSGQETQYFGPGTRLLVL.

This clonotype was detected ten times or more. The chain links TRBV4-2 to TRBJ1-2; the D gene is possibly TRBD1 (6 bases). V gave up 2 bases and J gave up 10 bases, with 26 bases separating them. The CDR3 covers 17 residues. CDR1 is LGHNA and CDR2 is YNFKEQ in the germline V gene. The CDR3, as DNA: TGTGCCAGCAGCCAACCAAGTAACAGGGACGGGAGAGGCTCCTACACCTTC. Translating it yields CASSQPSNRDGRGSYTF.

With respect to this clonotype: One base away lies a much larger clone, so this may be a sequencing read error. V is TRBV28 and J is TRBJ2-2; TRBD2 might be the D (5 bases). The CDR3 is 17 amino acids. Per the germline V gene, CDR1 is MDHEN and CDR2 is SYDVKM. This chain's CDR3 is CANSWGRRTTNTGELFF. CDR3 coding DNA: TGTGCCAACAGTTGGGGAAGGAGGACGACGAACACCGGGGAGCTGTTTTTT.